The present TCR beta chain was sequenced within a study of blood T cell repertoires in COVID-19. The table came from immunoSEQ multiplex PCR; TCRdb's copy has only in-frame clones and leaves some out. The sample includes about 190,000 clones, 84% seen only once; the top ten take roughly 3.2%. In germline, CDR1 is DFQATT, CDR2 SNEGSKA (reference sequence). There are 11 residues in the CDR3. V dropped 7 bases and J dropped 0 bases, with 7 bases sitting between them. The chain joins TRBV20-1 to TRBJ2-7; D unclear. This TCR derives from a woman aged 25 to 39 who had recovered from COVID-19. Sequences were obtained from PBMCs or T cells enriched from blood (not recorded which). In DNA form, the CDR3 reads TGCAGTGGCGCGGACTCCTACGAGCAGTACTTC. This encodes CSGADSYEQYF.